Listed here is a single T cell receptor (beta chain). The sample belongs to a study of blood T cell repertoires in COVID-19. Overall study context: T cells, B-cell-depleted T cells, or PBMCs supplied cDNA or gDNA.

In the authors' workflow: The authors estimated nucleated cell counts from reference gene primer amplification. The protocol was immunoSEQ multiplex PCR, while the TCRdb copy is restricted to in-frame clones and leaves out a portion. V, J and clone size reflect that table, while D and trimming were determined from the DNA. Of just under 45,000 clones in the sample, 80% to 90% were seen once. The germline gives CDR1 MNHEY, CDR2 SVGEGT. The CDR3 sequence is 16 residues long. V was pared by 2 bases and J by 0 bases, with 11 bases between. The origin of this receptor is a woman between 40 and 55 years old with acute or convalescent COVID-19. V gene TRBV6-2 or TRBV6-3 combines with J gene TRBJ1-5; D gene ambiguous. Sequenced: peripheral blood. This CDR3 reads CASSYVAGLSNQPQHF. CDR3 bases: TGTGCCAGCAGTTACGTCGCAGGCCTTAGCAATCAGCCCCAGCATTTT.